A single sample is the source of the 16 T cell receptor beta chains below, sequenced in a study of blood T cell repertoires in COVID-19. Data came from immunoSEQ multiplex PCR; TCRdb stores just in-frame clones and leaves some out. The sample shows 160,000 or so clones, 90% of them seen only once. The material sequenced was peripheral blood. The receptors originated from a man between 60 and 75 years old with active or convalescent COVID-19.

This chain joins TRBV7-9 and TRBJ1-2, with unresolved D. The germline V gene has CDR1 SEHNR and CDR2 FQNEAQ (reference sequence). Trimming shortened V by 5 bases and J by 0 bases, and 13 bases separated the two germline ends. This CDR3 has 15 residues. The CDR3 region is CASSPRGQANYGYTF. Here the CDR3 DNA reads TGTGCCAGCAGCCCTAGAGGGCAGGCTAACTATGGCTACACCTTC.

The chain uses TRBV10-3 and TRBJ2-3, with D perhaps TRBD1 (6 bases). Trimming removed 6 bases at V and 4 bases at J, with 14 bases between. The CDR3 extends over 14 amino acids. Germline CDR1 and CDR2: ENHRY and SYGVKD. In DNA, the CDR3 is TGTGCCATCAGCCCCAGGGGCGCATCAGATACGCAGTATTTT. Its protein product is CAISPRGASDTQYF.

The chain combines TRBV19 with TRBJ2-7, with no clear D. CDR1 LNHDA and CDR2 SQIVND come from the germline V gene (reference sequence). CDR3 length: 15 amino acids. V was clipped by 3 bases and J by 4 bases, with 16 bases between them. The CDR3 DNA reads as TGTGCCAGTAGTATTCGTCCGGTATCACAGTACGAGCAGTACTTC. It translates to CASSIRPVSQYEQYF.

The J gene is TRBJ1-2, the V gene TRBV10-3; TRBD1 agrees at 10 bases. CDR3 size: 16 residues. Losses at the gene ends were 0 bases for V and 5 bases for J; bases not matched to a gene: 6. From germline, CDR1 is ENHRY and CDR2 SYGVKD. The CDR3 protein is CAISESGTGAPYGYTF. Written as DNA, the CDR3 is TGTGCCATCAGTGAGTCGGGGACAGGGGCGCCTTATGGCTACACCTTC.

The table lists this clone with a few counts. This chain links TRBV20-1 with TRBJ1-3; TRBD1 might be the D (6 bases). Between the trimmed V and J ends, which lost 3 bases and 4 bases, there was a span of 16 bases. Germline V gives CDR1 DFQATT, CDR2 SNEGSKA (reference sequence). The CDR3 has 15 residues. The CDR3 region is CSASSTAGAGNTIYF. CDR3 DNA sequence: TGCAGTGCTAGTAGTACGGCAGGGGCCGGAAACACCATATATTTT.

The gene calls are TRBV3-1 (or the pseudogene TRBV3-2) and TRBJ2-2; the match to TRBD1 covers 9 bases. This CDR3 has 16 residues. Per germline, CDR1 LGHDT and CDR2 YNNKEL (reference sequence). With V trimmed by 2 bases and J by 3 bases, 4 bases remained unmatched. CDR3 sequence (DNA): TGTGCCAGCAGCCAAACAGGGGGCTCGTACACCGGGGAGCTGTTTTTT. Its protein is CASSQTGGSYTGELFF.

The chain is built from TRBV19 and TRBJ1-5; D is unclear. Trimming pared 7 bases from V and 2 bases from J, leaving 18 bases between. CDR1 is LNHDA, CDR2 SQIVND, per germline (reference sequence). This CDR3 is 16 amino acids long. DNA for the CDR3: TGTGCCAGTATCATGACGGCGTTCCAGGGCAATCAGCCCCAGCATTTT. This translates into CASIMTAFQGNQPQHF.

The chain combines TRBV18 with TRBJ2-7; D gene unclear. V was pared by 1 base and J by 4 bases, with 5 bases between. This CDR3 has 12 residues. Looked up from germline, CDR1 is KGHSH and CDR2 is LQKENI. The CDR3: CASSPRRYEQYF. The DNA for the CDR3 is TGTGCCAGCTCACCACGGAGATACGAGCAGTACTTC. The full variable domain, its missing parts supplied by reference TRBV18 and TRBJ2-7, is NAGVMQNPRHLVRRRGQEARLRCSPMKGHSHVYWYRQLPEEGLKFMVYLQKENIIDESGMPKERFSAEFPKEGPSILRIQQVVRGDSAAYFCASSPRRYEQYFGPGTRLTVT.

V usage is TRBV6-5 and J usage is TRBJ2-6; D gene ambiguous. Germline lookup yields CDR1 MNHEY and CDR2 SVGAGI. The CDR3 totals 15 residues. The V gene lost 5 bases and the J gene lost 2 bases, with 10 bases spanning the gap. The CDR3 protein is CASSIRAAGANVLTF. In DNA, the CDR3 is TGTGCCAGCAGTATTCGAGCTGCTGGGGCCAACGTCCTGACTTTC.

The chain combines TRBV6-5 with TRBJ2-7; 12 bases map to TRBD2. Trimming removed 5 bases from V and 6 bases from J; junction bases left unmatched: 8. There are 15 residues in the CDR3. The germline V gene has CDR1 MNHEY and CDR2 SVGAGI. CDR3 loop: CASSRTSGTLLEQYF. The CDR3 DNA sequence: TGTGCCAGCAGTCGGACTAGCGGGACCCTCCTCGAGCAGTACTTC.

The J gene is TRBJ1-2, the V gene TRBV27; D gene unclear. The V gene's germline CDR1 is MNHEY and CDR2 SMNVEV (reference sequence). The CDR3 runs 13 residues. The germline V and J ends were trimmed by 4 bases and 0 bases, with 6 bases remaining between them. The CDR3 bases are TGTGCCAGCAGTTACGGGACTAACTATGGCTACACCTTC. Its protein is CASSYGTNYGYTF.

The rearrangement joins TRBV7-2 to TRBJ1-1; D gene unclear. Deletions cut 1 base from V and 5 bases from J, with 14 bases between. The CDR3 covers 15 residues. The germline V gene has CDR1 SGHTA and CDR2 FQGNSA. The DNA of the CDR3 is TGTGCCAGCAGCTTAGAGGGAGGGCCGGGAACTGAAGCTTTCTTT. Protein: CASSLEGGPGTEAFF.

As DNA, the CDR3 is TGCGCCAGCAGTCCCCGGGACACGGGTCGGGTTAACGAAGCTTTCTTT. This encodes CASSPRDTGRVNEAFF. The chain recombines TRBV23-1 with TRBJ1-1; tentatively, D is TRBD1 (6 bases). TRBV23-1 is classed as an ORF, of uncertain function. This CDR3 contains 16 residues. V was clipped by 4 bases and J by 8 bases, with 23 bases between them.

This clone has a handful of counts. J is TRBJ1-6 and V is TRBV27; 7 nucleotides match TRBD1. The junction had 7 bases not matched to a gene; V was cut back by 2 bases and J by 9 bases. The germline V gene has CDR1 MNHEY and CDR2 SMNVEV (reference sequence). The CDR3 has 15 amino acids. The CDR3 DNA sequence: TGTGCCAGCAGTTTACTCGGGACAGTGAGTTCACCCCTCCACTTT. Its protein is CASSLLGTVSSPLHF.

This chain uses TRBV6-5 with TRBJ1-3; D is unresolved. V was clipped by 3 bases and J by 7 bases, with 10 bases between them. CDR3 length: 13 residues. In germline, CDR1 is MNHEY, CDR2 SVGAGI. This CDR3 reads CASSYSVMNTIYF. In DNA, the CDR3 is TGTGCCAGCAGTTATTCGGTGATGAACACCATATATTTT.

DNA of the CDR3: TGTGCCAGCAGCTTAGGCGGTTCCTACGAGCAGTACTTC. Translated: CASSLGGSYEQYF. The rearrangement links TRBV11-1 to TRBJ2-7; the D is unclear. Germline CDR1 reads SGHAT; CDR2 reads FQDESV (reference sequence). CDR3 length: 13 amino acids. V was shortened by 1 base and J by 1 base, with 5 bases between the two germline ends.